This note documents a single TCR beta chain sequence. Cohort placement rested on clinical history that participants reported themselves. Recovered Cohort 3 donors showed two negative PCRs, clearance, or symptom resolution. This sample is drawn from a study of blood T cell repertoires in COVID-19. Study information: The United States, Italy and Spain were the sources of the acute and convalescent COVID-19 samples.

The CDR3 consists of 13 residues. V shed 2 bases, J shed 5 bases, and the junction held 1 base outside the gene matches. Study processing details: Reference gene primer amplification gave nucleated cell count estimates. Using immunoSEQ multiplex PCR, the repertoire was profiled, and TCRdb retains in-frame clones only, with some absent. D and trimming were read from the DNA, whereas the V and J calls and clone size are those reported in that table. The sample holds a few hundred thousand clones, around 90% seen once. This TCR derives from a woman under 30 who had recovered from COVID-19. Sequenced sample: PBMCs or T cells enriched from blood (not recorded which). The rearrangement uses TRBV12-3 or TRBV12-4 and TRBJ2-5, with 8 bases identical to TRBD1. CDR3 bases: TGTGCCAGCAGTTTATACAGGGGGGAGACCCAGTACTTC. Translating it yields CASSLYRGETQYF.